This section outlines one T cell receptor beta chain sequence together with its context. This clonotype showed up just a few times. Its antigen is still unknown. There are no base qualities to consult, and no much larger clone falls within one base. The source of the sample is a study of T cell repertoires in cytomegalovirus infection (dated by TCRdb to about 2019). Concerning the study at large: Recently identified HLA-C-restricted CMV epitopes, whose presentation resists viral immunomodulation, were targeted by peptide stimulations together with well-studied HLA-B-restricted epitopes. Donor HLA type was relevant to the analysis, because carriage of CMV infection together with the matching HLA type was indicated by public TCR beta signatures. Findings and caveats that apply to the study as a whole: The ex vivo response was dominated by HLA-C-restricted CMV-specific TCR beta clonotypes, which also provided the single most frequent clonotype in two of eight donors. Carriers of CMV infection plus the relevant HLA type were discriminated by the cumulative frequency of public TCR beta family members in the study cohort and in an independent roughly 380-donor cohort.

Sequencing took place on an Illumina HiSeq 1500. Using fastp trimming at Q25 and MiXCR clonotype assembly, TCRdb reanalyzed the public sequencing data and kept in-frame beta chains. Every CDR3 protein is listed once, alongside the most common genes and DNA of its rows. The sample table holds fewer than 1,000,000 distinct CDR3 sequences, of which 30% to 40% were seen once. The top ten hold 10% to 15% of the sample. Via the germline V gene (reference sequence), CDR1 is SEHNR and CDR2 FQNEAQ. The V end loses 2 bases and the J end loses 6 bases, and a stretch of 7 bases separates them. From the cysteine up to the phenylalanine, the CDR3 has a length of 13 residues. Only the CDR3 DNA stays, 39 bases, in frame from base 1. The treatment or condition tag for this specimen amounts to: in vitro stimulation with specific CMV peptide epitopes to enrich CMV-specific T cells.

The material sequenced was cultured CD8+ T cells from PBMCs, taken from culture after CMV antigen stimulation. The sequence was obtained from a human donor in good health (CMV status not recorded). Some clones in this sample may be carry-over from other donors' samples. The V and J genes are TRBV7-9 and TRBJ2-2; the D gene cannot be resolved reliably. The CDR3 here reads CASSLLLPGELFF. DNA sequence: TGTGCCAGCAGCTTACTTTTACCCGGGGAGCTGTTTTTT.